This T cell receptor beta chain derives from a study of OX40 agonist ivuxolimab in advanced cancers. Study-level findings and limits: Partial responders at 0.1-3.0 mg/kg had among the lowest clonal expansion.

Method: immunoSEQ multiplex PCR; TCRdb's copy keeps in-frame clones and lacks some. The sample gives some 68,000 clones, approximately 90% of which show up once; under 1.1% is in the top ten. As for this clone: Its antigen is unidentified.

Baseline was the first blood sampling point, followed by cycle 4 day 1 and cycle 7 day 1. This CDR3 region has 15 residues. V shed 3 bases, J shed 0 bases, and the junction held 5 bases outside the gene matches. The germline V gene has CDR1 LNHDA and CDR2 SQIVND (reference sequence). The chain has TRBV19 and TRBJ2-7; 7 bases are a match to TRBD2. This receptor was obtained from an adult with an advanced solid tumor such as melanoma, head and neck, liver or kidney cancer. The sequenced sample was CD4+ or CD8+ T cells sorted from blood, obtained in a trial of the OX40 agonist ivuxolimab. CDR3 sequence: CASSISAGPSYEQYF. The CDR3 region has the DNA TGTGCCAGTAGTATCTCAGCGGGACCCTCCTACGAGCAGTACTTC.